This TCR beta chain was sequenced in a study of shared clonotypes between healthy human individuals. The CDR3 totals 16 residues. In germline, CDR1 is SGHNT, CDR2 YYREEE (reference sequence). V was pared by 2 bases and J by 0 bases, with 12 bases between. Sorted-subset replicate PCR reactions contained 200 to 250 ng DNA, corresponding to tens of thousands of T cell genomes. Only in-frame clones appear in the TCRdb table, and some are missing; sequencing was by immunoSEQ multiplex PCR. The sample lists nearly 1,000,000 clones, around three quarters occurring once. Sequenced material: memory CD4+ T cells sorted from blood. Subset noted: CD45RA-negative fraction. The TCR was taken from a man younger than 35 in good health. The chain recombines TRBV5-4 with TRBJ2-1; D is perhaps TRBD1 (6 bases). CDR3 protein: CASSFGQSSSYNEQFF. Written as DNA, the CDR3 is TGTGCCAGCAGCTTTGGACAGTCGAGCTCCTACAATGAGCAGTTCTTC.